Listed here are 21 T cell receptor beta chains from one sample, sequenced in a study of cytomegalovirus exposure and HLA in healthy donors. This PCR relied on a set of 60 Vbeta primers and 13 Jbeta primers. Assay used: immunoSEQ multiplex PCR; TCRdb lists only in-frame clones, some missing. The sample shows more than 45,000 clones, roughly 73% of them seen only once. The sequencing input was PBMCs. Receptor source: a woman in her forties in good health and CMV-seropositive.

The sample holds one count of this clone. The genes are TRBV7-9 and TRBJ1-4, with 9 bases fitting TRBD1. Trimming cost V 5 bases and J 7 bases; bases outside gene matches: 5. Germline CDR1 reads SEHNR; CDR2 reads FQNEAQ (reference sequence). The CDR3 runs 14 residues. In DNA form, the CDR3 reads TGTGCCAGCAGCCCGGGACAGGGAAGTGAAAAACTGTTTTTT. Translation gives CASSPGQGSEKLFF.

This chain uses TRBV7-3 with TRBJ1-1; tentatively, D is TRBD1 (5 bases). Between the trimmed V and J ends, which lost 7 bases and 0 bases, there was a span of 12 bases. Germline assignment: CDR1 SGHTA and CDR2 FQGTGA. This CDR3 comprises 14 residues. CDR3 loop: CASTQQVVNTEAFF. The CDR3 DNA reads as TGTGCCAGCACCCAACAGGTAGTGAACACTGAAGCTTTCTTT.

The chain has TRBV14 and TRBJ2-7; TRBD2 might be the D (6 bases). Between the trimmed V and J ends, which lost 1 base and 7 bases, there was a span of 14 bases. CDR1 and CDR2 from the germline V gene are SGHDN and FVKESK. The CDR3 sequence is 14 residues long. The CDR3 region has the DNA TGTGCCAGCAGCCAAGGGGACTTCCACGGGGAGCAGTACTTC. Amino acid sequence: CASSQGDFHGEQYF.

This chain links TRBV11-3 with TRBJ1-1; 7 nucleotides line up with TRBD1. Losses at the gene ends were 5 bases for V and 3 bases for J; bases not matched to a gene: 6. Looked up from germline, CDR1 is SGHNT and CDR2 is YENEEA. This CDR3 has 14 residues. CDR3 region: CASSGPGQDTEAFF. CDR3 in DNA: TGTGCCAGCAGCGGCCCCGGACAGGACACTGAAGCTTTCTTT.

This chain links TRBV15 with TRBJ2-2, with D unresolved. The CDR3 is 13 amino acids. The V gene lost 0 bases and the J gene lost 6 bases, with 5 bases spanning the gap. The germline V gene encodes CDR1 LNHNV and CDR2 YYDKDF (reference sequence). The CDR3 is CATSRDISGELFF. CDR3 bases: TGTGCCACCAGCAGAGATATATCCGGGGAGCTGTTTTTT. The entire variable domain, with the rest obtained from reference TRBV15 and TRBJ2-2, is as follows: DAMVIQNPRYQVTQFGKPVTLSCSQTLNHNVMYWYQQKSSQAPKLLFHYYDKDFNNEADTPDNFQSRRPNTSFCFLDIRSPGLGDTAMYLCATSRDISGELFFGEGSRLTVL.

The chain is built from TRBV4-2 and TRBJ2-4; D gene uncertain. Germline lookup yields CDR1 LGHNA and CDR2 YNFKEQ. The germline V and J ends were trimmed by 0 bases and 0 bases, with 12 bases remaining between them. The CDR3 spans 17 residues. The CDR3 here is CASSQEPSNVAKNIQYF. The CDR3 region has the DNA TGTGCCAGCAGCCAAGAACCGTCTAATGTAGCCAAAAACATTCAGTACTTC.

The rearrangement links TRBV2 to TRBJ2-6, with 9 positions matching TRBD1. The CDR3 has 19 amino acids. V dropped 8 bases and J dropped 1; count of bases not matched to a gene: 15. Germline V CDR1 and CDR2: SNHLY, FYNNEI. DNA for the CDR3: TGTGCCAGCGAATTATCCCGACAGGGGGAGTTTTCTGGGGCCAACGTCCTGACTTTC. Translated: CASELSRQGEFSGANVLTF.

The CDR3 nucleotides read TGTGCCAGCAGCTCCGTCCAGGGAAACACTGAAGCTTTCTTT. Translation: CASSSVQGNTEAFF. The J gene is TRBJ1-1, the V gene TRBV7-2, with D maybe TRBD1 (5 bases). The CDR3 has 14 amino acids. Trimming removed 4 bases from V and 2 bases from J, with 11 bases in between. Germline V lookup: CDR1 SGHTA, CDR2 FQGNSA.

The V gene is TRBV29-1, the J gene TRBJ1-4, with D unclear. There are 13 residues in the CDR3. Germline assignment: CDR1 SQVTM and CDR2 ANQGSEA. The germline V and J ends were trimmed by 4 bases and 7 bases, with 13 bases remaining between them. This CDR3 is CSVARGGGEKLFF. DNA for the CDR3: TGCAGCGTTGCTCGGGGAGGTGGTGAAAAACTGTTTTTT.

The chain recombines TRBV10-3 with TRBJ2-7; the D gene is possibly TRBD1 (5 bases). In germline, CDR1 is ENHRY, CDR2 SYGVKD. This CDR3 contains 15 residues. With 3 bases removed from V and 2 bases from J, the gap between germline ends came to 14 bases. CDR3 sequence (DNA): TGTGCCATCAGTGATTGGGGCCCAATGACCTACGAGCAGTACTTC. Residues: CAISDWGPMTYEQYF.

The J gene is TRBJ1-5, the V gene TRBV28; TRBD1 is a possible D gene (6 bases). This CDR3 has 14 amino acids. The V end was cut by 5 bases, the J end by 4 bases, with 12 bases between. Looked up from germline, CDR1 is MDHEN and CDR2 is SYDVKM. The CDR3 region is CASSPGQLNQPQHF. Here the CDR3 DNA reads TGTGCCAGCAGTCCTGGACAGCTTAATCAGCCCCAGCATTTT.

This rearrangement joins TRBV5-1 to TRBJ1-2; possibly TRBD1 for D (5 bases). Trimming pared 4 bases from V and 7 bases from J, leaving 17 bases between. The CDR3 sequence is 14 residues long. Per the germline V gene, CDR1 is SGHRS and CDR2 is YFSETQ. The chain's CDR3 is CASSPQQGFGGYTF. The CDR3 DNA reads TGCGCCAGCAGCCCCCAGCAGGGATTCGGTGGCTACACCTTC.

The gene calls are TRBV30 and TRBJ1-2; tentative D call: TRBD1 (6 bases). V dropped 2 bases and J dropped 6 bases, with 13 bases sitting between them. In germline, CDR1 is GTSNPN, CDR2 SVGIG (reference sequence). The CDR3 loop spans 13 amino acids. The CDR3 coding sequence is TGTGCCTGGAGTTCGGACAGTTCTCATGGCTACACCTTC. Its protein is CAWSSDSSHGYTF.

The chain couples TRBV28 to TRBJ2-3; 10 bases line up with TRBD1. The V and J ends lost 9 bases and 4 bases, in that order; junction bases with no gene match: 13. The CDR3 consists of 16 residues. Germline loops: CDR1 MDHEN, CDR2 SYDVKM. The CDR3 here is CASNTPGTGAPDTQYF. DNA for the CDR3: TGTGCCAGTAACACTCCGGGGACAGGGGCACCAGATACGCAGTATTTT.

This clone was counted only a few times. The CDR3, as DNA: TGTGCCAGCAGTTACGATGGAGGGAAAGAGACCCAGTACTTC. Its protein product is CASSYDGGKETQYF. J is TRBJ2-5 and V is TRBV6-5, with D possibly being TRBD2 (6 bases). The CDR3 is made up of 14 amino acids. The V end lost 2 bases, the J end lost 3 bases, and 10 bases lay between the germline ends. The germline V gene has CDR1 MNHEY and CDR2 SVGAGI.

The gene calls are TRBV27 and TRBJ1-5; D not resolved. The CDR3 is 13 amino acids. The V gene lost 4 bases and the J gene lost 3 bases, with 7 bases spanning the gap. Per germline, CDR1 MNHEY and CDR2 SMNVEV (reference sequence). This chain's CDR3 is CASSSGFNQPQHF. In DNA form, the CDR3 reads TGTGCCAGCAGTTCAGGATTCAATCAGCCCCAGCATTTT.

This clone was detected only a few times. The V call is TRBV28, the J call TRBJ1-2, with 7 bases that match TRBD1. Trimming cost V 2 bases and J 7 bases; bases outside gene matches: 13. CDR1 and CDR2 from the germline V gene are MDHEN and SYDVKM. The CDR3 totals 16 residues. CDR3 DNA: TGTGCCAGCAGTTTACTCCGCGCAGGGGGTGTCGGTGGCTACACCTTC. Its translation: CASSLLRAGGVGGYTF.

The chain links TRBV19 to TRBJ1-1, with 7 bases lining up with TRBD1. This CDR3 comprises 14 residues. The V and J ends lost 3 bases and 10 bases, in that order; junction bases with no gene match: 11. Germline CDR1 LNHDA, CDR2 SQIVND (reference sequence). The CDR3 DNA sequence: TGTGCCAGTAGTATGGACAGGAACGGAGGTCTAGCTTTCTTT. Translation: CASSMDRNGGLAFF.

The CDR3 DNA sequence: TGTGCCAGCAGTGAAGAGACAGAGAACGAGCAGTACTTC. Its translation is CASSEETENEQYF. The chain joins TRBV6-1 to TRBJ2-7; D may be TRBD1 (5 bases). In germline, CDR1 is MNHNS, CDR2 SASEGT. Trimming shortened V by 1 base and J by 5 bases, and 9 bases separated the two germline ends. The length of the CDR3 is 13 residues.

The genes are TRBV29-1 and TRBJ1-2, with 10 bases identical to TRBD1. CDR3 length: 14 amino acids. Unmatched junction bases numbered 7, after V lost 4 bases and J lost 5 bases. The germline CDR1 and CDR2 sequences are SQVTM and ANQGSEA. The CDR3 sequence is CSVVTGGAGYGYTF. The CDR3 bases are TGCAGCGTTGTGACAGGGGGCGCCGGGTATGGCTACACCTTC.

The chain combines TRBV10-3 with TRBJ2-7; TRBD1 agrees at 7 bases. The CDR3 length is 15 residues. Trimming took 6 bases from V and 0 from J; bases not matched to a gene: 8. Germline CDR1 is ENHRY and CDR2 is SYGVKD. The CDR3 nucleotides read TGTGCCATCAGACGACCGGGACAGAGCTCCTACGAGCAGTACTTC. It yields the protein CAIRRPGQSSYEQYF.